A selection of T cell receptor beta chains follows, all from one sample in a study of blood T cell repertoires in COVID-19. Produced via immunoSEQ multiplex PCR; TCRdb's table is partial and in-frame only. The table lists 150,000 or so clones, almost 85% of them singletons. Sequencing input: peripheral blood. These TCRs come from a human donor with acute or convalescent COVID-19. The donor label of this sample is uncertain. CDR3s include the opening cysteine and the closing phenylalanine or tryptophan. A D gene is named only where the DNA matches it firmly. Where a row states a size, it is once, few, many or the class of an expanded clone; other rows omit it.

J,V,D,size,DNA,CDR3
TRBJ2-1,TRBV6-6,TRBD1,NA,TGTGCCAGCAAGTACAGGGGCGATGAGCAGTTCTTC,CASKYRGDEQFF
TRBJ1-2,TRBV6-6,NA,NA,TGTGCCAGCAGCCCTGAACCTCTACTTGCTGAATTCTACACCTTC,CASSPEPLLAEFYTF
TRBJ1-6,TRBV5-4,NA,NA,TGTGCCAGCAGCTCGGATAATTCACCCCTCCACTTT,CASSSDNSPLHF
TRBJ2-7,TRBV6-5,TRBD1,NA,TGTGCCAGCAGGCCGGGACAGGGGTTCTCCTACGAGCAGTACTTC,CASRPGQGFSYEQYF
TRBJ1-4,TRBV19,TRBD1,NA,TGTGCCAGTAGTCGCCGGGACAGGGGCCAATCTAATGAAAAACTGTTTTTT,CASSRRDRGQSNEKLFF
TRBJ2-5,TRBV20-1,NA,NA,TGCAGTGCTAGACCTCAAGAGACCCAGTACTTC,CSARPQETQYF
TRBJ2-2,TRBV5-4,TRBD1,NA,TGTGCCAGCAGCACCCGGGGGACAGGGCCCGGGGAGCTGTTTTTT,CASSTRGTGPGELFF
TRBJ2-5,TRBV5-1,TRBD1,NA,TGCGCCAGCAGCTTGGAAGGGACAGGGAGGGAGACCCAGTACTTC,CASSLEGTGRETQYF
TRBJ1-1,TRBV12-3/TRBV12-4,TRBD1,NA,TGTGCCAGCAGCAGGGGGGACACTGAAGCTTTCTTT,CASSRGDTEAFF
TRBJ1-2,TRBV2,NA,NA,TGTGCCAGCACCGAGAAGATGGGGAGCGGCTACACCTTC,CASTEKMGSGYTF
TRBJ2-7,TRBV18,NA,NA,TGTGCCAGCTCTACTAAACTAGGGGGGGCCCACGAGCAGTACTTC,CASSTKLGGAHEQYF
TRBJ2-7,TRBV7-2,NA,NA,TGTGCCAGCAGCTTACTGGGCTACTACGAGCAGTACTTC,CASSLLGYYEQYF
TRBJ1-6,TRBV30,NA,NA,TGTGCCTGGAATCGGGGTAATTCACCCCTCCACTTT,CAWNRGNSPLHF
TRBJ1-3,TRBV5-1,NA,NA,TGCGCCAGCAGCTTGGACCGTCGGAACACCATATATTTT,CASSLDRRNTIYF
TRBJ2-3,TRBV7-6,NA,NA,TGTGCCAGCAGTCGAGGCTTCGGCACAGATACGCAGTATTTT,CASSRGFGTDTQYF
TRBJ2-7,TRBV5-6,NA,NA,TGTGCCAGCAGCGCGTATACAGGGCTTAACGAGCAGTACTTC,CASSAYTGLNEQYF
TRBJ2-7,TRBV6-5,NA,few,TGTGCCAGCAGGGTCCCCAGCGAGCAGTACTTC,CASRVPSEQYF
TRBJ1-2,TRBV15,TRBD1,NA,TGTGCCACCAGCACCCGGACAGGGGTAAACTATGGCTACACCTTC,CATSTRTGVNYGYTF
TRBJ1-5,TRBV19,TRBD1,NA,TGTGCCAGTAGCATTAATCGACAGGGGAGCAATCAGCCCCAGCATTTT,CASSINRQGSNQPQHF
TRBJ1-2,TRBV30,TRBD1,once,TGTGCCTGGAGCTTAGACAGGGACCCCCACACCTTC,CAWSLDRDPHTF
TRBJ2-5,TRBV7-9,TRBD2,NA,TGTGCCAGCAGCTCTAGCGGGGGGACACAAGAGACCCAGTACTTC,CASSSSGGTQETQYF
TRBJ2-5,TRBV6-5,NA,NA,TGTGCCAGCAGTTACTCGGCAGGGTGGGGAGAGACCCAGTACTTC,CASSYSAGWGETQYF
TRBJ1-1,TRBV7-2,TRBD1,NA,TGTGCCAGCAGCCCAAGGGGGCGCGACACTGAAGCTTTCTTT,CASSPRGRDTEAFF
TRBJ2-7,TRBV6-1,NA,NA,TGTGCCAGCAGTGAGGGGACTTGGGGCATTACCTACGAGCAGTACTTC,CASSEGTWGITYEQYF
TRBJ1-3,TRBV19,NA,NA,TGTGCCAGTAGTCACCCAAACAGGGTGGCTGGAAACACCATATATTTT,CASSHPNRVAGNTIYF
TRBJ1-1,TRBV30,NA,NA,TGTGCCTGGAGTCCGGGGGGGGGAAGGAACACTGAAGCTTTCTTT,CAWSPGGGRNTEAFF
TRBJ1-1,TRBV30,NA,few,TGTGCCTGGAGGAAGGTTGGGCTTTGGAACACTGAAGCTTTCTTT,CAWRKVGLWNTEAFF
TRBJ2-3,TRBV5-1,TRBD2,NA,TGCGCCAGCAGCGCCCGGACTAGCGGTTTCTTCACAGATACGCAGTATTTT,CASSARTSGFFTDTQYF
TRBJ2-7,TRBV6-5,NA,NA,TGTGCCAGCAGCCGCCGGGATAGCTCCTACGAGCAGTACTTC,CASSRRDSSYEQYF
TRBJ1-2,TRBV4-2,NA,few,TGTGCCAGCAGCCAAGACCGGGGGGGTGGCTACACCTTC,CASSQDRGGGYTF
TRBJ2-7,TRBV29-1,TRBD2,NA,TGCAGCGTTGTAGCGGGGTCATCCTACGAGCAGTACTTC,CSVVAGSSYEQYF
TRBJ2-2,TRBV5-6,NA,NA,TGTGCCAGCAGCTTGGTGACAGGACTCATGAACACCGGGGAGCTGTTTTTT,CASSLVTGLMNTGELFF
TRBJ1-1,TRBV30,TRBD1,NA,TGTGCCTGGAGTGTCCCGGGACAGGTCATATTTGAAGCTTTCTTT,CAWSVPGQVIFEAFF
TRBJ1-1,TRBV6-6,NA,once,TGTGCCAGCTGGACAGTGGAGGACACTGAAGCTTTCTTT,CASWTVEDTEAFF
TRBJ1-4,TRBV11-2,TRBD1,NA,TGTGCCAGCAGCCAACAGGGGGCCCTAACAACTAATGAAAAACTGTTTTTT,CASSQQGALTTNEKLFF
TRBJ2-1,TRBV7-2,TRBD2,NA,TGTGCCAGCAGCTTTGGGACTAGCGGGGGGGCCCTGTTCTTC,CASSFGTSGGALFF
TRBJ1-3,TRBV9,NA,NA,TGTGCCAGCAGCGTAGATCTAGCTGGAAACACCATATATTTT,CASSVDLAGNTIYF
TRBJ2-5,TRBV19,TRBD1,NA,TGTGCCAGTAGTAGCCCGGACAGGGGGGAGACCCAGTACTTC,CASSSPDRGETQYF
TRBJ2-1,TRBV9,TRBD2,NA,TGTGCCAGCAGCGCCCCGACTAGCGGGGGGACCAATGAGCAGTTCTTC,CASSAPTSGGTNEQFF
TRBJ2-3,TRBV6-5,NA,NA,TGTGCCAGCAGTTATGGCGGGACGACAGATACGCAGTATTTT,CASSYGGTTDTQYF
TRBJ1-1,TRBV3-1/TRBV3-2,NA,NA,TGTGCCAGCAGCCAGGAATCGAGGACTGAAGCTTTCTTT,CASSQESRTEAFF
TRBJ2-2,TRBV11-3,TRBD2,once,TGTGCCAGCAGCTTAATGGGGCTAGCGGGTTATTCGAACACCGGGGAGCTGTTTTTT,CASSLMGLAGYSNTGELFF
TRBJ2-2,TRBV2,NA,NA,TGTGCCAGCAGAACTGACAGGAACACCGGGGAGCTGTTTTTT,CASRTDRNTGELFF
TRBJ2-3,TRBV10-3,TRBD2,NA,TGTGCCATCAGTGATGGACTAGCGAGCACAGATACGCAGTATTTT,CAISDGLASTDTQYF
TRBJ1-2,TRBV7-3,TRBD1,many,TGTGCCAGCAGCCCGGGGCAGGGGGTCTTTGGCTACACCTTC,CASSPGQGVFGYTF
TRBJ1-2,TRBV7-2,NA,NA,TGTGCCAGCAGCCATCGGGGGGATGGCTACACCTTC,CASSHRGDGYTF
TRBJ2-7,TRBV6-5,TRBD1,few,TGTGCCAGCAAACAGGGGGAAGGACGGCAGTACTTC,CASKQGEGRQYF